This is a list of T cell receptor beta chains from one sample in a study of cytomegalovirus exposure and HLA in healthy donors. Method: immunoSEQ multiplex PCR; TCRdb's copy keeps in-frame clones and lacks some. Among more than 90,000 clones listed, roughly 68% were seen once. The sequenced sample consisted of PBMCs. The receptors shown here come from a woman aged 25 to 39 in good health and CMV-seronegative. Both conserved end residues are part of each CDR3. D genes are given only for firm matches. Some rows mark clone size as missing; the rest say once, few, many or name a class of expanded clone.

clone size | J gene | D gene | V gene | CDR3 protein | CDR3 DNA
- | TRBJ2-6 | - | TRBV28 | CASSLQGGANVLTF | TGTGCCAGCAGTTTACAGGGTGGGGCCAACGTCCTGACTTTC
- | TRBJ1-6 | - | TRBV4-3 | CASSQDNYNSPLHF | TGCGCCAGCAGCCAAGATAACTATAATTCACCCCTCCACTTT
- | TRBJ2-1 | TRBD2 | TRBV5-4 | CASSLLAGGVDEQFF | TGTGCCAGCAGCTTGTTGGCGGGAGGAGTGGATGAGCAGTTCTTC
few | TRBJ2-1 | TRBD2 | TRBV11-1 | CASSQEGGDKFF | TGTGCCAGCAGCCAAGAGGGAGGGGATAAATTCTTC
- | TRBJ1-2 | - | TRBV7-9 | CASSLGLGQIYGYTF | TGTGCCAGCAGCCTCGGTTTAGGACAGATCTATGGCTACACCTTC
- | TRBJ2-6 | TRBD2 | TRBV29-1 | CSVWGGPGANVLTF | TGCAGCGTTTGGGGGGGACCCGGGGCCAACGTCCTGACTTTC
- | TRBJ2-5 | TRBD2 | TRBV15 | CATSRAGTTQETQYF | TGTGCCACCAGCAGAGCAGGGACTACACAAGAGACCCAGTACTTC
- | TRBJ2-7 | - | TRBV7-6 | CASSLAGSPKEQYF | TGTGCCAGCAGCTTAGCTGGGAGTCCTAAAGAGCAGTACTTC
- | TRBJ2-2 | - | TRBV27 | CASSLFAIGTMNTGELFF | TGTGCCAGCAGTTTATTTGCGATCGGGACAATGAACACCGGGGAGCTGTTTTTT
- | TRBJ2-1 | TRBD2 | TRBV6-5 | CASRAGLAGWDEQFF | TGTGCCAGCAGGGCGGGACTAGCGGGATGGGATGAGCAGTTCTTC
few | TRBJ2-1 | TRBD2 | TRBV9 | CASSVGGLAGVFEQFF | TGTGCCAGCAGCGTAGGTGGACTAGCGGGAGTGTTTGAGCAGTTCTTC
- | TRBJ2-2 | - | TRBV7-2 | CASSLARQAGDTGELFF | TGTGCCAGCAGCTTAGCGCGACAGGCTGGGGACACCGGGGAGCTGTTTTTT
few | TRBJ2-7 | TRBD1 | TRBV28 | CASSFPWTGGSYEQYF | TGTGCCAGCAGTTTTCCATGGACAGGGGGCTCCTACGAGCAGTACTTC
- | TRBJ1-3 | - | TRBV7-6 | CASSLGNSGNTIYF | TGTGCCAGCAGTCTCGGTAACTCTGGAAACACCATATATTTT
few | TRBJ2-2 | TRBD1 | TRBV9 | CASNRGYTGELFF | TGTGCCAGCAACAGGGGCTACACCGGGGAGCTGTTTTTT
- | TRBJ1-1 | TRBD1 | TRBV5-6 | CASSLGGQGLNTEAFF | TGTGCCAGCAGCTTGGGGGGACAGGGACTGAACACTGAAGCTTTCTTT
- | TRBJ2-3 | TRBD2 | TRBV28 | CASSLARGGLDTQYF | TGTGCCAGCAGTTTAGCTCGGGGGGGATTAGATACGCAGTATTTT
few | TRBJ2-7 | - | TRBV5-6 | CASRERWGYYEQYF | TGTGCCAGCAGGGAACGCTGGGGCTACTACGAGCAGTACTTC
- | TRBJ1-5 | - | TRBV28 | CASSLPFVRGSNQPQHF | TGTGCCAGCAGTTTGCCTTTTGTTCGGGGTAGCAATCAGCCCCAGCATTTT
few | TRBJ2-3 | TRBD1 | TRBV9 | CASSDRPGDRGRVDTQYF | TGTGCCAGCAGCGACAGGCCCGGGGACAGGGGGCGCGTAGATACGCAGTATTTT
few | TRBJ1-6 | TRBD1 | TRBV5-6 | CASSPRTGISPLHF | TGTGCCAGCAGCCCCCGGACAGGGATTTCACCCCTCCACTTT
- | TRBJ2-1 | - | TRBV28 | CASSFPLSSYNEQFF | TGTGCCAGCAGTTTTCCATTGAGCTCCTACAATGAGCAGTTCTTC
once | TRBJ2-2 | TRBD1 | TRBV6-6 | CASSYETGANTGELFF | TGTGCCAGCAGTTACGAGACAGGGGCGAACACCGGGGAGCTGTTTTTT
- | TRBJ2-1 | TRBD2 | TRBV15 | CATSRDRLAGALDEQFF | TGTGCCACCAGCAGAGATAGACTAGCGGGAGCCTTGGATGAGCAGTTCTTC
- | TRBJ1-1 | TRBD1 | TRBV6-5 | CASTGTAWATEAFF | TGTGCCAGCACCGGGACAGCTTGGGCCACTGAAGCTTTCTTT
- | TRBJ2-1 | - | TRBV18 | CASSPGQYNEQFF | TGTGCCAGCTCACCTGGACAGTACAATGAGCAGTTCTTC
- | TRBJ2-3 | TRBD1 | TRBV19 | CATGTGGPSDTQYF | TGTGCCACCGGGACAGGGGGCCCCTCAGATACGCAGTATTTT
few | TRBJ1-1 | - | TRBV27 | CASSLSGRYGTEAFF | TGTGCCAGCAGTTTATCGGGGCGTTACGGGACTGAAGCTTTCTTT
- | TRBJ2-2 | - | TRBV5-1 | CASSLDSGQNTGELFF | TGCGCCAGCAGCTTGGATAGCGGCCAGAACACCGGGGAGCTGTTTTTT
- | TRBJ1-4 | TRBD1 | TRBV2 | CASKRDRGIEKLFF | TGTGCCAGCAAAAGGGACAGGGGGATTGAAAAACTGTTTTTT
- | TRBJ1-1 | - | TRBV5-8 | CASSRTENLNTEAFF | TGTGCCAGCAGCCGGACAGAGAATTTGAACACTGAAGCTTTCTTT
- | TRBJ2-7 | - | TRBV13 | CASSLREPPYEQYF | TGTGCCAGCAGCTTACGGGAGCCCCCCTACGAGCAGTACTTC
- | TRBJ1-2 | - | TRBV6-1 | CASSEGGPNYGYTF | TGTGCCAGCAGTGAAGGAGGCCCTAACTATGGCTACACCTTC
few | TRBJ2-3 | TRBD1 | TRBV5-1 | CASSWTGTGQDTQYF | TGCGCCAGCAGCTGGACCGGGACAGGCCAAGATACGCAGTATTTT
- | TRBJ2-7 | - | TRBV9 | CASSVATGSGYEQYF | TGTGCCAGCAGCGTAGCTACAGGGTCGGGCTACGAGCAGTACTTC
- | TRBJ2-5 | - | TRBV19 | CASSTSGQTQETQYF | TGTGCCAGTAGTACTTCCGGACAGACACAAGAGACCCAGTACTTC
- | TRBJ1-5 | - | TRBV28 | CASQEASNQPQHF | TGTGCCAGCCAAGAAGCAAGCAATCAGCCCCAGCATTTT
- | TRBJ2-7 | TRBD1 | TRBV19 | CASSITQGAYEQYF | TGTGCCAGTAGTATTACCCAGGGGGCCTACGAGCAGTACTTC
- | TRBJ1-5 | - | TRBV29-1 | CSVSQGQYRQPQHF | TGCAGCGTTTCGCAGGGCCAGTATCGTCAGCCCCAGCATTTT
- | TRBJ2-3 | - | TRBV28 | CASSLSGSTDTQYF | TGTGCCAGCAGTTTGAGCGGGAGCACAGATACGCAGTATTTT
- | TRBJ2-2 | TRBD2 | TRBV28 | CASSLWRESTGELFF | TGTGCCAGCAGTTTATGGCGGGAGAGCACCGGGGAGCTGTTTTTT
- | TRBJ1-6 | TRBD1 | TRBV27 | CASSLGQGLENSPLHF | TGTGCCAGCAGTTTAGGACAGGGGTTGGAAAATTCACCCCTCCACTTT